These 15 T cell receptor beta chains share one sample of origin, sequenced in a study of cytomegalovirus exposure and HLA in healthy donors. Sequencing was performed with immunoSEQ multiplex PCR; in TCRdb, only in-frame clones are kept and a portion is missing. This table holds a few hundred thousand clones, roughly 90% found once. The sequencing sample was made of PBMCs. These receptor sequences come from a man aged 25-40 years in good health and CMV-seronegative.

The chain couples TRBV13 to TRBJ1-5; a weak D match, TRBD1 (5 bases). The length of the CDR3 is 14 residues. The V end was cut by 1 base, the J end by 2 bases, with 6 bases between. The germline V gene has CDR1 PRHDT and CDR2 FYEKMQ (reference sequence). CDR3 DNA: TGTGCCAGCAGCTTAGCCAGGGGCAATCAGCCCCAGCATTTT. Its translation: CASSLARGNQPQHF.

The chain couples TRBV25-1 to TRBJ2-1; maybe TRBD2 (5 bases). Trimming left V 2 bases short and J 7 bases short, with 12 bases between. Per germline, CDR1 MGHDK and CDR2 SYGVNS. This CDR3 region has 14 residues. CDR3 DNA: TGTGCCAGCAGTGAACCCGGGGTATCTAATGAGCAGTTCTTC. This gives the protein CASSEPGVSNEQFF.

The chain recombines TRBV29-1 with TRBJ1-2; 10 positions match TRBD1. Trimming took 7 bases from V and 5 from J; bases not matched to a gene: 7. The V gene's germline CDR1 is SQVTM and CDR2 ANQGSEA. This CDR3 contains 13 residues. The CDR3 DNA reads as TGCAGCGCCAGACAGGGGGCGGAGTATGGCTACACCTTC. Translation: CSARQGAEYGYTF.

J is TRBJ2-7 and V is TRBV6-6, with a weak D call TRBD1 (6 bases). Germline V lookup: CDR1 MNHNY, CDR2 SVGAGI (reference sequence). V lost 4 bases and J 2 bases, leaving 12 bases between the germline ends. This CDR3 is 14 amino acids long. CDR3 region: CASSSEWGPYEQYF. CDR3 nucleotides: TGTGCCAGCAGTTCCGAGTGGGGGCCCTACGAGCAGTACTTC.

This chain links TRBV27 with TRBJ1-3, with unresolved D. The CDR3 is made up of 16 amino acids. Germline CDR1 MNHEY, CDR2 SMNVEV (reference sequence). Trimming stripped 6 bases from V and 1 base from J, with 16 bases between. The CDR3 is CASSPTPQTSGNTIYF. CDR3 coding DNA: TGTGCCAGCAGCCCGACACCTCAAACTTCTGGAAACACCATATATTTT.

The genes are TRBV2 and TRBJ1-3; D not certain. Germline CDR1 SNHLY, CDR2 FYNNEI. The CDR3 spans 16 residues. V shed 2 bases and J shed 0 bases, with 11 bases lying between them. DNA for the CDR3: TGTGCCAGCAGTGAATCGCGCCGACTCTCTGGAAACACCATATATTTT. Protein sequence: CASSESRRLSGNTIYF. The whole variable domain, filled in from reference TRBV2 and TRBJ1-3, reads EPEVTQTPSHQVTQMGQEVILRCVPISNHLYFYWYRQILGQKVEFLVSFYNNEISEKSEIFDDQFSVERPDGSNFTLKIRSTKLEDSAMYFCASSESRRLSGNTIYFGEGSWLTVV.

CDR3 sequence reads: CATSTFSGTYSYEQYF. The CDR3 DNA sequence: TGTGCCACCTCAACATTTTCAGGGACTTACTCCTACGAGCAGTACTTC. The rearrangement uses TRBV2 and TRBJ2-7, with D tentatively TRBD2 (6 bases). This CDR3 region has 16 residues. With 10 bases removed from V and 0 bases from J, the gap between germline ends came to 22 bases. Germline V gene sequence: CDR1 SNHLY, CDR2 FYNNEI.

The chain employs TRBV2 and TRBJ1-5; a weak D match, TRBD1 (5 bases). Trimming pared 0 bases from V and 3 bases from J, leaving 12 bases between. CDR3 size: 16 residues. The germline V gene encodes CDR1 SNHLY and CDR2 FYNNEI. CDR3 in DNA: TGTGCCAGCAGTGAAGCAAGGCAGGGCCTCAATCAGCCCCAGCATTTT. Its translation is CASSEARQGLNQPQHF.

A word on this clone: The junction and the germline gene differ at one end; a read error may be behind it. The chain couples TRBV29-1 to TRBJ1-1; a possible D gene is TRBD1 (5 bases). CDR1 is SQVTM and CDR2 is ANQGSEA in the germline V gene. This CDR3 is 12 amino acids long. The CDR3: CSVRQNGAFPLF. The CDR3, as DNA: TGCAGCGTTCGTCAAAATGGGGCCTTCCCGCTCTTT.

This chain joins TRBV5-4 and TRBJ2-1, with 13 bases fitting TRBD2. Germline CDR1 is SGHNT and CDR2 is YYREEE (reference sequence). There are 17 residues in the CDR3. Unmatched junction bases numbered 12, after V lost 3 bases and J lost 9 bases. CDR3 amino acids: CASSSAAGLAGLVEQFF. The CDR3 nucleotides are TGTGCCAGCAGCTCTGCGGCGGGACTAGCGGGGCTTGTTGAGCAGTTCTTC.

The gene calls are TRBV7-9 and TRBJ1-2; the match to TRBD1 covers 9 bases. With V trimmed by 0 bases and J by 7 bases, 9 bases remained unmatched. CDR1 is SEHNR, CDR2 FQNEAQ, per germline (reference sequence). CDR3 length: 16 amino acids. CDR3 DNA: TGTGCCAGCAGCTTAGCGGGTGGACAGGGGAGGTCTGGCTACACCTTC. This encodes CASSLAGGQGRSGYTF.

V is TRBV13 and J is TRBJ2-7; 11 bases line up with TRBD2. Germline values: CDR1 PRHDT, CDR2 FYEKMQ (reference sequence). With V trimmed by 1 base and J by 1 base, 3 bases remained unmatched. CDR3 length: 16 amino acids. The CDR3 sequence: CASSLALAGGSYEQYF. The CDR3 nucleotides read TGTGCCAGCAGCTTAGCCCTAGCGGGGGGTTCCTACGAGCAGTACTTC.

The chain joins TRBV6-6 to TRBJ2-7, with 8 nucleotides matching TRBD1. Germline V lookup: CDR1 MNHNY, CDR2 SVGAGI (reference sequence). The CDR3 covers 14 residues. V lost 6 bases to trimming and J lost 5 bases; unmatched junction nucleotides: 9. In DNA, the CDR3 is TGTGCCAGCAGCCCGGACAGGGCGCCCGACGAGCAGTACTTC. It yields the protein CASSPDRAPDEQYF.

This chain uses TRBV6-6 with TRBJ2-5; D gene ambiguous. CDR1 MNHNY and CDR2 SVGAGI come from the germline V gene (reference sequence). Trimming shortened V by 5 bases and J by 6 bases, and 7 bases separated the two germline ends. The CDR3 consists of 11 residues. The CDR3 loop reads CASSTIKTQYF. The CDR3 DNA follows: TGTGCCAGCAGTACTATAAAGACCCAGTACTTC.

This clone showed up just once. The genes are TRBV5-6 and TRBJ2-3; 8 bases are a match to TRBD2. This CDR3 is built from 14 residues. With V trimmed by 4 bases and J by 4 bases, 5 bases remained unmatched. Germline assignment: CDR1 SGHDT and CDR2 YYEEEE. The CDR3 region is CASSGREGADTQYF. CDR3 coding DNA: TGTGCCAGCAGCGGCCGGGAGGGGGCAGATACGCAGTATTTT.